This T cell receptor (beta chain) originates from a study of immune cell composition in non-small cell lung cancer. Assay: immunoSEQ multiplex PCR; the TCRdb copy retains only in-frame clones and omits some. The repertoire holds several thousand clones, with 55% to 75% as singletons. The V end was cut by 6 bases, the J end by 0 bases, with 11 bases between. CDR3 length: 15 amino acids. CDR1 and CDR2 from the germline V gene are MNHEY and SMNVEV (reference sequence). Normal lung was sampled as far from the tumour as possible, at least 3 cm. The rearrangement uses TRBV27 and TRBJ1-4; D possibly corresponds to TRBD1 (5 bases). Input material: non-adjacent lung tissue. The source is a human donor with non-small cell lung cancer. The DNA of the CDR3 is TGTGCCAGCAGGACAGAAACCTCAACTAATGAAAAACTGTTTTTT. It translates to CASRTETSTNEKLFF.